This entry is about one TCR beta chain. V shed 3 bases and J shed 4 bases, with 11 bases lying between them. The germline CDR1 and CDR2 sequences are MNHEY and SMNVEV (reference sequence). The CDR3 sequence is 14 residues long. This table comes from immunoSEQ multiplex PCR, and its TCRdb copy is limited to in-frame clones, with some not included. The sample shows 95,000 to 120,000 clones, about 90% of them seen only once. The data belong to a study of Tregs in tolerant kidney transplant recipients. Study background: Mixed chimerism was transient after nonmyeloablative marrow transplants from related graft donors.

The sequence was collected from a human donor who received a combined kidney and bone marrow transplant. The input for sequencing was CD4+ T cells from blood, taken before the transplant. The chain is built from TRBV27 and TRBJ2-3; no definite D call. The chain's CDR3 is CASSLNLVADTQYF. The CDR3 coding sequence is TGTGCCAGCAGTTTGAATCTAGTTGCAGATACGCAGTATTTT.